The T cell receptor (beta chain) under discussion was sequenced for a study of Ad26.COV2.S vaccination and SARS-CoV-2 variants. Study-level information: Each vaccinee took Ad26.COV2.S intramuscularly, once or twice 56 days apart.

Treatment in this sample: some 20 received Ad26.COV2.S at low or high dose, single or two shots; 5 received placebo; per-sample allocation not given. The study sampled participants on day 63 after the first vaccine or placebo injection. Vaccination used an Ad26 vector expressing Wuhan-strain SARS-CoV-2 spike. Notes on the study in general: Vaccine recipients and placebo recipients showed similar non-spike TCR breadth.

As concerns this clone: What it recognizes is unknown.

V gave up 3 bases and J gave up 7 bases, with 12 bases separating them. This CDR3 spans 13 amino acids. Germline V gene data show CDR1 as MNHNY and CDR2 as SVGAGI (reference sequence). This table comes from immunoSEQ multiplex PCR, and its TCRdb copy is limited to in-frame clones, with some not included. The repertoire consists of 200,000 to 250,000 clones, with approximately 88% occurring once and the leading ten covering approximately 12%. This chain uses TRBV6-6 with TRBJ1-1, with TRBD1 as a possible D gene (6 bases). Sequenced material: peripheral blood, taken in a trial of Ad26.COV2.S vaccine versus placebo. This clonotype was obtained from a person aged 18-65 years who received the Ad26.COV2.S COVID-19 vaccine or a placebo. As DNA, the CDR3 is TGTGCCAGCAGTTATATAGGGGGATATGAAGCTTTCTTT. This codes for CASSYIGGYEAFF.